This T cell receptor beta chain was recorded in a study of blood T cell repertoires in COVID-19. Sequencing used immunoSEQ multiplex PCR; TCRdb keeps in-frame clones, though not all of them. This table holds fewer than 400,000 clones, around nine tenths found once. In germline, CDR1 is MDHEN, CDR2 SYDVKM. The germline V and J ends were trimmed by 5 bases and 1 base, with 11 bases remaining between them. The CDR3 is made up of 15 amino acids. The chain uses TRBV28 and TRBJ2-2; D unresolved. Sequenced sample: peripheral blood. The clonotype originates from a woman in her thirties with COVID-19, enrolled during active disease. The DNA of the CDR3 is TGTGCCAGCAGTCCCCCCGAGGAGAACACCGGGGAGCTGTTTTTT. This translates into CASSPPEENTGELFF.